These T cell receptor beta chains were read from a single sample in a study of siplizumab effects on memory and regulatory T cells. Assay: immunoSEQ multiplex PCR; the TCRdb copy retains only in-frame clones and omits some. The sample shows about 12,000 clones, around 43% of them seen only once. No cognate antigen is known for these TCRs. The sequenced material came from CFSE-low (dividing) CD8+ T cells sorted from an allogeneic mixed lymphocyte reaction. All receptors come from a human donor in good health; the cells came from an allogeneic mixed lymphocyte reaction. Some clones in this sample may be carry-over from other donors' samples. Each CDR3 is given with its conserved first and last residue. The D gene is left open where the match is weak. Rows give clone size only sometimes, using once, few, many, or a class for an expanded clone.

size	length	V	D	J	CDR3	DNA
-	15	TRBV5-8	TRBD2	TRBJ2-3	CASSLVTWGGDTQYF	TGTGCCAGCAGCTTGGTCACGTGGGGAGGGGATACGCAGTATTTT
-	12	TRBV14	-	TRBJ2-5	CASGLSWETQYF	TGTGCCAGCGGTCTCTCGTGGGAGACCCAGTACTTC
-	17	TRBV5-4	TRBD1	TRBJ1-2	CASSPSPGQGSLWGYTF	TGTGCCAGCAGCCCTTCCCCGGGACAGGGTTCGCTGTGGGGCTACACCTTC
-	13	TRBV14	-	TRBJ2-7	CASSQEGPYEQYF	TGTGCCAGCAGCCAAGAAGGACCCTACGAGCAGTACTTC
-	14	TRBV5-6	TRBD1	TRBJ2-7	CASSLGQGGNEQYF	TGTGCCAGCAGCCTTGGACAGGGAGGTAACGAGCAGTACTTC
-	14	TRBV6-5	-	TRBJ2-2	CASRDRPDTGELFF	TGTGCCAGCAGGGACAGACCTGACACCGGGGAGCTGTTTTTT
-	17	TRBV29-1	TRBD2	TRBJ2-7	CSVEVPGLAGVAYEQYF	TGCAGCGTTGAAGTCCCGGGACTAGCGGGAGTCGCCTACGAGCAGTACTTC
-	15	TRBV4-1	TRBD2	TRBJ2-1	CASSQGASGSNEQFF	TGCGCCAGCAGCCAAGGCGCTAGCGGGAGCAATGAGCAGTTCTTC
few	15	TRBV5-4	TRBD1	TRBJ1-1	CASSSRGQGRTEAFF	TGTGCCAGCAGTTCAAGGGGACAGGGCAGGACTGAAGCTTTCTTT
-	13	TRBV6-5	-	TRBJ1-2	CASSYSAGDGYTF	TGTGCCAGCAGCTATTCCGCAGGGGATGGCTACACCTTC
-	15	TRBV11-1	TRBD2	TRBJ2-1	CASSFPGTSVNEQFF	TGTGCCAGCAGCTTCCCCGGGACTAGCGTCAATGAGCAGTTCTTC
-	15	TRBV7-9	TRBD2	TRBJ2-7	CASSPTSPVAYEQYF	TGTGCCAGCAGCCCGACTAGCCCTGTTGCCTACGAGCAGTACTTC
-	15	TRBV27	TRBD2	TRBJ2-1	CASSLSLRGDDEQFF	TGTGCCAGCAGTTTATCCTTGCGGGGGGATGATGAGCAGTTCTTC
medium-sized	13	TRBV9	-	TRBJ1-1	CASSEGFNTEAFF	TGTGCCAGCAGCGAGGGGTTCAACACTGAAGCTTTCTTT
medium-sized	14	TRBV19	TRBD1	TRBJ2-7	CASSPGTGPYEQYF	TGTGCCAGTAGCCCCGGGACAGGTCCCTACGAGCAGTACTTC
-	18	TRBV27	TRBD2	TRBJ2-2	CASSPTPTSGGYTGELFF	TGTGCCAGCAGTCCTACGCCAACTAGCGGGGGGTACACCGGGGAGCTGTTTTTT
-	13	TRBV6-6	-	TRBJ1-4	CASSPRTLEKLFF	TGTGCCAGCAGTCCCCGGACACTTGAAAAACTGTTTTTT
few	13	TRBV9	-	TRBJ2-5	CASSVVSSETQYF	TGTGCCAGCAGCGTAGTATCCTCGGAGACCCAGTACTTC
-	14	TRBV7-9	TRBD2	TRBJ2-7	CASRLGSGVGEQYF	TGTGCCAGCAGACTAGGGAGCGGGGTAGGCGAGCAGTACTTC
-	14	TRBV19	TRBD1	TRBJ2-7	CASSPDRVSYEQYF	TGTGCCAGTAGTCCAGACAGGGTCTCCTACGAGCAGTACTTC